One TCR beta chain is described in this entry. The antigen is unknown. Assay: immunoSEQ multiplex PCR; the TCRdb copy retains only in-frame clones and omits some. Found here are 60,000 to 90,000 clones, around four fifths of them singletons; the top ten hold around 3%. The data originate from a study of cytomegalovirus exposure and HLA in healthy donors. Looking at the study overall: In a later analysis, the roughly 120 validation repertoires were reported to have used the same platform as the 600 to 700 first-cohort repertoires. Study results and limitations: Researchers counted 180 or so TCR beta chains as cytomegalovirus-associated. For most TCR sequences rarity was the rule, although some public TCRs occurred in many donors.

V gave up 8 bases and J gave up 1 base; unmatched junction bases: 5. The CDR3 totals 14 residues. Germline V gives CDR1 MDHEN, CDR2 SYDVKM. The sample was PBMCs. The chain joins TRBV28 to TRBJ1-5; 7 nucleotides match TRBD1. The TCR originated in a man aged 30 to 45 in good health and CMV-seronegative. The CDR3 protein is CASQGGLSNQPQHF. The CDR3 DNA is TGTGCCAGCCAGGGGGGATTGAGCAATCAGCCCCAGCATTTT. The full variable domain, completed using reference TRBV28 and TRBJ1-5, is DVKVTQSSRYLVKRTGEKVFLECVQDMDHENMFWYRQDPGLGLRLIYFSYDVKMKEKGDIPEGYSVSREKKERFSLILESASTNQTSMYLCASQGGLSNQPQHFGDGTRLSIL.